These T cell receptor beta chains were read from a single sample in a study of cytomegalovirus exposure and HLA in healthy donors. Using immunoSEQ multiplex PCR, the repertoire was profiled, and TCRdb retains in-frame clones only, with some absent. The sample has a few hundred thousand clones, around nine tenths seen once. Sample: PBMCs. The receptors derive from a girl aged 2 to 9 in good health and CMV-seronegative. Each CDR3 is given with its conserved first and last residue. A D gene is named only where the DNA matches it firmly. Expanded clones get a size class; other rows say once, few or many, or leave the size out.

d_call,j_call,v_call,clone_size,cdr3_aa,cdr3_nt
TRBD1,TRBJ1-1,TRBV6-1,.,CASSRTGGLNTEAFF,TGTGCCAGCAGCAGGACAGGGGGCCTGAACACTGAAGCTTTCTTT
TRBD2,TRBJ2-7,TRBV4-1,once,CASSQEEGGTLGEQYF,TGCGCCAGCAGCCAAGAGGAGGGAGGGACGCTGGGGGAGCAGTACTTC
.,TRBJ2-5,TRBV11-2,.,CASSTAPPTTGETQYF,TGTGCCAGCAGCACGGCCCCCCCCACTACTGGGGAGACCCAGTACTTC
.,TRBJ1-3,TRBV9,.,CASSVVPGSGTSGNTIYF,TGTGCCAGCAGCGTAGTACCCGGTTCGGGGACATCCGGAAACACCATATATTTT
.,TRBJ2-7,TRBV12-2,.,CASRLSGGTTYEQYF,TGTGCAAGTCGCCTGTCGGGGGGAACAACCTACGAGCAGTACTTC
.,TRBJ1-4,TRBV28,.,CASSRLGNEKLFF,TGTGCCAGCAGTAGACTGGGTAATGAAAAACTGTTTTTT
.,TRBJ2-1,TRBV5-1,.,CASSFSGGGGEQFF,TGCGCCAGCAGCTTTAGTGGGGGAGGCGGTGAGCAGTTCTTC
.,TRBJ2-1,TRBV4-2,.,CASSQALEVEQFF,TGTGCCAGCAGCCAAGCTCTAGAGGTTGAGCAGTTCTTC
TRBD2,TRBJ2-7,TRBV6-5,.,CASIRLAGHHEQYF,TGTGCCAGCATCCGACTAGCGGGACACCACGAGCAGTACTTC
.,TRBJ2-7,TRBV6-5,.,CASSAQGNYEQYF,TGTGCCAGCAGTGCCCAGGGAAACTACGAGCAGTACTTC
.,TRBJ1-5,TRBV7-8,.,CASSWGQNSNQPQHF,TGTGCCAGCAGCTGGGGACAAAATAGCAATCAGCCCCAGCATTTT
TRBD1,TRBJ2-7,TRBV7-2,.,CASSFGTGVYEQYF,TGTGCCAGCAGCTTCGGGACAGGGGTATACGAGCAGTACTTC
TRBD2,TRBJ2-1,TRBV6-5,.,CASRPGLAGEFRFF,TGTGCCAGCAGACCTGGACTAGCGGGAGAATTTCGGTTCTTC
TRBD1,TRBJ1-1,TRBV30,.,CAWRQGNTEAFF,TGTGCCTGGCGACAGGGGAACACTGAAGCTTTCTTT
.,TRBJ2-2,TRBV9,.,CASSPTRDSANTGELFF,TGTGCCAGCAGCCCTACTAGGGACTCTGCGAACACCGGGGAGCTGTTTTTT
.,TRBJ2-2,TRBV6-5,.,CASSYFAGANTGELFF,TGTGCCAGCAGTTACTTTGCGGGGGCCAACACCGGGGAGCTGTTTTTT
.,TRBJ1-3,TRBV7-9,.,CASSLDSGGNTIYF,TGTGCCAGCAGCTTAGATTCCGGTGGAAACACCATATATTTT
.,TRBJ1-4,TRBV30,.,CAWSNDRLGEKLFF,TGTGCCTGGAGTAACGACAGACTTGGGGAAAAACTGTTTTTT
TRBD1,TRBJ1-6,TRBV30,.,CASRDRGNSPLHF,TGTGCCAGCCGGGACAGGGGCAATTCACCCCTCCACTTT
TRBD1,TRBJ1-6,TRBV10-2,once,CASRRGQDYNSPLHF,TGCGCCAGCAGAAGGGGGCAGGACTATAATTCACCCCTCCACTTT
.,TRBJ2-1,TRBV15,.,CATSSNYNEQFF,TGTGCCACCAGCAGCAACTACAATGAGCAGTTCTTC
TRBD1,TRBJ2-2,TRBV11-2,.,CASSQKTGGTGELFF,TGTGCCAGCAGCCAGAAGACAGGGGGCACCGGGGAGCTGTTTTTT
.,TRBJ1-1,TRBV10-2,.,CASSENVRGTEAFF,TGCGCCAGCAGTGAGAACGTAAGGGGCACTGAAGCTTTCTTT
.,TRBJ1-4,TRBV28,.,CASRGHLNEKLFF,TGTGCCAGCAGGGGACACCTTAATGAAAAACTGTTTTTT
TRBD1,TRBJ1-1,TRBV6-5,.,CASSRTGTGYEAFF,TGTGCCAGCAGTCGCACCGGGACAGGCTATGAAGCTTTCTTT
TRBD2,TRBJ2-3,TRBV7-3,.,CASSFFNRGGTDTQYF,TGTGCCAGCAGCTTTTTTAATCGGGGGGGCACAGATACGCAGTATTTT
.,TRBJ2-7,TRBV6-5,.,CASSSERADEQYF,TGTGCCAGCAGTTCTGAGCGGGCCGACGAGCAGTACTTC
TRBD1,TRBJ1-1,TRBV27,once,CASSSGGTNTEAFF,TGTGCCAGCAGTTCAGGGGGGACGAACACTGAAGCTTTCTTT
.,TRBJ1-5,TRBV5-6,.,CASSPTLRPQHF,TGTGCCAGCAGCCCTACTTTGAGGCCCCAGCATTTT
.,TRBJ1-5,TRBV19,.,CASSMDGVGNQPQHF,TGTGCCAGTAGTATGGACGGGGTCGGTAATCAGCCCCAGCATTTT
.,TRBJ2-7,TRBV9,once,CASSPGTHYEQYF,TGTGCCAGCAGCCCCGGGACTCACTACGAGCAGTACTTC
.,TRBJ1-5,TRBV9,.,CASSAGNNQPQHF,TGTGCCAGCAGCGCAGGGAACAATCAGCCCCAGCATTTT
.,TRBJ2-3,TRBV21-1,.,CASSKGERTGGLLTSTDTQYF,TGTGCCAGCAGCAAAGGAGAACGGACAGGGGGGCTACTAACTAGCACAGATACGCAGTATTTT
.,TRBJ1-5,TRBV19,.,CASSIVGGIGNQPQHF,TGTGCCAGTAGTATAGTGGGGGGAATCGGCAATCAGCCCCAGCATTTT
TRBD1,TRBJ2-3,TRBV2,.,CASSPGQGADTQYF,TGTGCCAGCAGTCCGGGACAGGGTGCAGATACGCAGTATTTT
.,TRBJ2-7,TRBV6-1,.,CASRDIQISYEQYF,TGTGCCAGTAGGGACATCCAGATCTCCTACGAGCAGTACTTC
TRBD1,TRBJ1-5,TRBV2,.,CASSGRTGSNQPQHF,TGTGCCAGCAGCGGGCGGACAGGCAGCAATCAGCCCCAGCATTTT
.,TRBJ1-1,TRBV9,.,CASSVGGLMNTEAFF,TGTGCCAGCAGCGTAGGGGGCCTCATGAACACTGAAGCTTTCTTT
.,TRBJ1-5,TRBV13,.,CASSLGTNQPQHF,TGTGCCAGCAGCTTAGGGACTAATCAGCCCCAGCATTTT
TRBD1,TRBJ2-5,TRBV6-5,.,CASSYDGTEQETQYF,TGTGCCAGCAGTTACGATGGGACAGAACAAGAGACCCAGTACTTC